This is a list of T cell receptor beta chains from one sample in a study of blood T cell repertoires in COVID-19. The data were produced by immunoSEQ multiplex PCR, yet TCRdb's version contains in-frame clones alone and is incomplete. Of 290,000 or so clones listed, 85% were seen once; the top ten hold 5.1%. Sequencing was carried out using peripheral blood. Every receptor here comes from a man aged 50-60 years with active or convalescent COVID-19. Both conserved end residues are part of each CDR3. A D gene is named only where the DNA matches it firmly. The size of a clone is reported for some rows only, either as once, few or many, or as a class for expanded clones.

clone_size | d_call | cdr3_length | j_call | v_call | cdr3_nt | cdr3_aa
few | TRBD2 | 17 | TRBJ2-3 | TRBV7-3 | TGTGCCAGCAGCGACAGACTAGCGGGAGGGGGTGCAGATACGCAGTATTTT | CASSDRLAGGGADTQYF
. | TRBD2 | 12 | TRBJ2-1 | TRBV7-9 | TGTGCCAGCAGCTCAAGCGGGAGGGAGCAGTTCTTC | CASSSSGREQFF
. | . | 13 | TRBJ2-1 | TRBV28 | TGTGCCAGCAGTAGAACATTGGGCTTTGAGCAGTTCTTC | CASSRTLGFEQFF
. | TRBD1 | 13 | TRBJ1-2 | TRBV11-2 | TGTGCCAGCAGCTTCCAGGGGGTGAGAGGCTACACCTTC | CASSFQGVRGYTF
. | . | 14 | TRBJ1-4 | TRBV18 | TGTGCCAGCTCACCGGGTGACAGGAATGAAAAACTGTTTTTT | CASSPGDRNEKLFF
. | TRBD1 | 14 | TRBJ1-2 | TRBV14 | TGTGCCAGCAGCCCGACAGGGGGCATGGGTGGCTACACCTTC | CASSPTGGMGGYTF
. | . | 14 | TRBJ1-1 | TRBV2 | TGTGCCAGCAGTGGCCAGGGAATGAACACTGAAGCTTTCTTT | CASSGQGMNTEAFF
. | TRBD1 | 16 | TRBJ2-5 | TRBV28 | TGTGCCAGCCACGAAGGACAGGGGGCGTCTAAAGAGACCCAGTACTTC | CASHEGQGASKETQYF
. | . | 13 | TRBJ2-2 | TRBV12-3/TRBV12-4 | TGTGCCAGCAGGGTAGAGTTCACCGGGGAGCTGTTTTTT | CASRVEFTGELFF
. | . | 13 | TRBJ1-5 | TRBV6-5 | TGTGCCAGCAGTTGGGGCGGCGGACAGCCCCAGCATTTT | CASSWGGGQPQHF
. | TRBD2 | 15 | TRBJ2-1 | TRBV6-5 | TGTGCCAGCAGTAAGACTAGCGGGCCCTCCAATGAGCAGTTCTTC | CASSKTSGPSNEQFF
. | TRBD1 | 13 | TRBJ2-7 | TRBV19 | TGTGCCAGTACAGGGACAGGGGGAGGTGAGCAGTACTTC | CASTGTGGGEQYF
. | . | 14 | TRBJ1-2 | TRBV18 | TGTGCCAGCTCACCACAAAAAGGGGACTATGGCTACACCTTC | CASSPQKGDYGYTF
once | . | 13 | TRBJ1-1 | TRBV15 | TGTGCCACCAGCAGAGAACAGACGTCTGAAGCTTTCTTT | CATSREQTSEAFF
. | . | 19 | TRBJ2-4 | TRBV7-3 | TGTGCCAGCAGCTTAACGGGAATGGACAGTATCGGGCTTAGAAACATTCAGTACTTC | CASSLTGMDSIGLRNIQYF
. | TRBD1 | 14 | TRBJ1-1 | TRBV24-1 | TGTGCCACAAGGGGACAGGGTTCGAGCACTGAAGCTTTCTTT | CATRGQGSSTEAFF
. | TRBD1 | 16 | TRBJ2-1 | TRBV7-9 | TGTGCCAGCAGCTCCGGGACAGGGGGCACCTACAATGAGCAGTTCTTC | CASSSGTGGTYNEQFF
. | . | 15 | TRBJ2-1 | TRBV7-3 | TGTGCCAGCAGCTTCGTCGAGTCCCCCTACAATGAGCAGTTCTTC | CASSFVESPYNEQFF
. | . | 15 | TRBJ2-7 | TRBV28 | TGTGCCAGCAGCCCTTTAGCTGAGTCCTCCTACGAGCAGTACTTC | CASSPLAESSYEQYF
. | . | 13 | TRBJ1-1 | TRBV18 | TGTGCCAGCTCACCTTCCCGAGACACTGAAGCTTTCTTT | CASSPSRDTEAFF
. | TRBD1 | 14 | TRBJ2-7 | TRBV5-1 | TGCGCCAGCAGCCTGGACAGGGGAACCTACGAGCAGTACTTC | CASSLDRGTYEQYF
. | TRBD2 | 17 | TRBJ2-3 | TRBV5-1 | TGCGCCAGCAGCTTGGCGGCTAGCGGGAGGGCCACAGATACGCAGTATTTT | CASSLAASGRATDTQYF
. | . | 14 | TRBJ1-1 | TRBV21-1 | TGTGCCAGCAGCAGATACAGGGCAGGCACTGAAGCTTTCTTT | CASSRYRAGTEAFF
. | TRBD1 | 15 | TRBJ2-1 | TRBV5-1 | TGCGCCAGCAGCGTGACAGGGACCTCCTACAATGAGCAGTTCTTC | CASSVTGTSYNEQFF
. | . | 14 | TRBJ1-2 | TRBV10-3 | TGTGCCATCAGTGAGCCCCAGGGGCTGATAGACTACACCTTC | CAISEPQGLIDYTF
. | TRBD1 | 15 | TRBJ1-1 | TRBV7-2 | TGTGCCAGCAGCTTAGGAGGGACAGGGGGCACTGAAGCTTTCTTT | CASSLGGTGGTEAFF
. | . | 14 | TRBJ2-1 | TRBV4-1 | TGCGCCAGCAGCCACTATAGCGGCTACAATGAGCAGTTCTTC | CASSHYSGYNEQFF
. | . | 14 | TRBJ1-2 | TRBV10-3 | TGTGCCATCAGCGGTCCCATCCAGGGCAATGGCTACACCTTC | CAISGPIQGNGYTF
. | TRBD1 | 20 | TRBJ1-5 | TRBV6-2/TRBV6-3 | TGTGCCAGCAGTTACTCGAGCGACGTTCAGATCAGGGGGTTTAATCAGCCCCAGCATTTT | CASSYSSDVQIRGFNQPQHF
. | . | 14 | TRBJ1-1 | TRBV11-2 | TGTGCCAGCAGTCTAAGACCAGGGGTCACTGAAGCTTTCTTT | CASSLRPGVTEAFF
. | TRBD1 | 13 | TRBJ1-2 | TRBV30 | TGTGCCTGGAGTCCCGGGACAGGTGCAGTCTACACCTTC | CAWSPGTGAVYTF
. | . | 14 | TRBJ1-1 | TRBV6-5 | TGTGCCAGCAGTTATACTCAGGGGTGGACTGAAGCTTTCTTT | CASSYTQGWTEAFF
. | TRBD1 | 14 | TRBJ2-4 | TRBV29-1 | TGCAGCGTGGGACAGGGGTTAGCCAAAAACATTCAGTACTTC | CSVGQGLAKNIQYF
. | . | 13 | TRBJ2-3 | TRBV5-1 | TGCGCCAGCAGCCTAGGGCGGGTGGATACGCAGTATTTT | CASSLGRVDTQYF